This passage covers 17 T cell receptor delta chains from one sample sequenced in a study of γδ T cells in repeated Plasmodium falciparum infection. Vgamma9/Vdelta2+ and Vdelta2-negative gammadelta T cells were flow-sorted from PBMC for bulk sequencing. TCRdb reanalysed the multiplex PCR reads with CATT. The sample holds roughly 48,000 delta-chain clones, roughly 1.5% seen once. Input material: gamma-delta T cells from blood. The receptor source for this set is a pool of human donors (malaria-infected and uninfected, not separated).

This clone was seen a handful of times. A far bigger clonotype differs at one base, so this is likely a read error. This specimen includes other DNA sequences encoding the same CDR3. TRDV1 is the V gene, and the J gene was not called; TRDD3, the table's D call, was not compared with the DNA. Germline assignment: CDR1 TSWWSYY and CDR2 QGS. The CDR3 has 23 amino acids. The CDR3 nucleotides read TGTGCTCTTGGGGGATTCCTACATTACTTTGAGTACTGGGGGATACGAGGGACAGCACAGCTCTTCTTT. It encodes CALGGFLHYFEYWGIRGTAQLFF.

This clone was counted only a few times. It differs at one base from a far larger clone, so likely a read error. Other DNA variants within this sample encode the same CDR3. The J gene is TRDJ1, the V gene TRDV1, with D uncertain. CDR1 TSWWSYY and CDR2 QGS come from the germline V gene. The CDR3 length is 23 residues. The CDR3 reads CALGELNAAFLLGALGYTDKLIF. The CDR3 DNA reads as TGTGCTCTTGGGGAACTTAACGCCGCTTTTTTACTAGGGGCCCTTGGGTACACCGACAAACTCATCTTT.

This clone was detected a few times. TCRdb pairs this DNA with a much larger clone's protein that differs at residue 5, likely a read error; the protein shown was translated from the DNA. This sequence joins TRDV1 and TRDJ1, with 10 nucleotides matching TRDD3. Because TCRdb records no J gene, it was assigned here through a match of the DNA to germline. Unmatched junction bases numbered 14, after V lost 4 bases and J lost 0 bases. The germline V gene encodes CDR1 TSWWSYY and CDR2 QGS. The CDR3 is 19 residues long. The CDR3 sequence is CALGVLSRTGGCDTDKLIF. The CDR3 nucleotides read TGTGCTCTTGGGGTCCTTTCCCGTACTGGGGGATGCGACACCGATAAACTCATCTTT.

This clone has at least ten counts. A much larger clone lies a single base off, so this may be a read error. In the same sample, other DNA sequences code for this CDR3. The V and J genes are TRDV1 and TRDJ1; tentative D call: TRDD3 (5 bases). CDR1 and CDR2 from the germline V gene are TSWWSYY and QGS. The V gene lost 5 bases and the J gene lost 7 bases, with 23 bases spanning the gap. The length of the CDR3 is 16 residues. CDR3 loop: CALGTVRDLATGKLIF. The CDR3 DNA follows: TGTGCTCTTGGGACGGTCCGGGATCTTGCCACAGGTAAACTCATCTTT.

This clone was observed a few times. TCRdb lists the protein of a much larger clone for this DNA, which differs at residue 16, so this is likely a read error; the protein given here is translated from the DNA itself. The chain has TRDV1 and TRDJ1; TRDD3 agrees at 10 bases. In the absence of a J gene in TCRdb, the DNA was matched to germline to assign it here. The germline V gene has CDR1 TSWWSYY and CDR2 QGS. V lost 0 bases to trimming and J lost 3 bases; unmatched junction nucleotides: 31. This CDR3 region has 25 residues. The CDR3 spells CALGELQSSYTKTGGCASSPDKLIF. In DNA form, the CDR3 reads TGTGCTCTTGGGGAACTACAGTCTTCCTACACAAAAACTGGGGGATGCGCGTCCTCCCCCGATAAACTCATCTTT.

This clone has more than one count but fewer than ten. For this DNA, TCRdb reports the protein of a much larger clone, which diverges at residue 13, most likely from a read error; the protein presented here is translated directly from the DNA. The chain recombines TRDV2 with TRDJ3; tentative D call: TRDD3 (5 bases). TCRdb does not report a J gene; here it was assigned by matching the DNA to germline references. The CDR3 is 19 residues long. The V gene's germline CDR1 is GEAIGNYY and CDR2 EKD. DNA of the CDR3: TGTGCCTGTGACGCCGTGCGGACTTTAAGCTCCTGGGAAACCCGACAGATGTTTTTC. This translates into CACDAVRTLSSWETRQMFF.

This clone has just a few counts. This chain links TRDV2 with TRDJ1, with D possibly matching TRDD3 (5 bases). Since TCRdb gives no J gene, matching the DNA to germline was used here to assign it. Germline CDR1 is GEAIGNYY and CDR2 is EKD. V lost 0 bases to trimming and J lost 0 bases, with 28 bases between them. This CDR3 has 21 residues. The CDR3 loop reads CACDTVGGAGRREKYTDKLIF. In nucleotides, the CDR3 is TGTGCCTGTGACACCGTCGGTGGAGCGGGGAGAAGAGAAAAGTACACCGATAAACTCATCTTT.

This clone was seen more than once but under ten times. Being one base from a much bigger clone, this may be a read error. This same CDR3 is encoded by further DNA sequences in the sample. The V call is TRDV1, the J call TRDJ1; 9 positions match TRDD3. Looked up from germline, CDR1 is TSWWSYY and CDR2 is QGS. Trimming took 1 base from V and 0 from J; bases not matched to a gene: 30. The CDR3 is made up of 25 amino acids. The CDR3 sequence is CALGEQDFLPLLGDWRHRYTDKLIF. The CDR3 DNA follows: TGTGCTCTTGGGGAACAGGACTTTCTACCCCTACTGGGGGACTGGCGCCACCGGTACACCGATAAACTCATCTTT.

This clone showed up just a few times. TCRdb assigns this DNA the protein of a much larger clone, which departs from its translation at residue 12; this likely reflects a read error, and the protein shown comes from translating the DNA. The chain combines TRDV2 with TRDJ3, with TRDD3 matching over 10 bases. Because TCRdb records no J gene, it was assigned here through a match of the DNA to germline. CDR1 is GEAIGNYY and CDR2 is EKD in the germline V gene. The J segment lost 0 bases and the V segment lost 3 bases, leaving 13 bases of the junction unmatched. The CDR3 is 21 residues long. Here the CDR3 reads CACDSSCTGGLASWDTRQMFF. The CDR3 region has the DNA TGTGCCTGTGACTCGTCCTGTACTGGGGGATTGGCCTCCTGGGACACCCGACAGATGTTTTTC.

This clone appeared a few times. This likely reflects a read error, since a far larger clone is one base away. Other nucleotide sequences from this sample produce the same CDR3. The chain is built from TRDV1 and TRDJ1; 7 positions match TRDD3. TCRdb supplies no J gene; here it was assigned by aligning the nucleotide sequence to germline. The junction had 17 bases not matched to a gene; V was cut back by 3 bases and J by 1 base. This CDR3 comprises 19 residues. CDR1 TSWWSYY and CDR2 QGS come from the germline V gene. CDR3 protein: CALGDAYEYWGPLTDKLIF. For the CDR3, the DNA is TGTGCTCTTGGGGACGCCTACGAATACTGGGGACCGCTCACCGATAAACTCATCTTT.

This clone appeared a few times. The protein held in TCRdb is that of a much larger clone and does not match this DNA's translation at residue 14, likely because of a read error; the protein shown is translated from the DNA. The rearrangement uses TRDV1 and TRDJ1; TRDD2 agrees at 7 bases. The J gene is absent in TCRdb and was assigned here via DNA matching to germline. The germline V gene has CDR1 TSWWSYY and CDR2 QGS. The CDR3 is 18 residues long. In nucleotides, the CDR3 is TGTGCTCTTGGGGTTTCTTCTTTCCTACGGGGGTACACCAATAAACTCATCTTT. Translating gives CALGVSSFLRGYTNKLIF.

In its sample, this clone was seen many times. The chain employs TRDV1 and TRDJ1; 11 bases are a match to TRDD3. Germline CDR1 and CDR2: TSWWSYY and QGS. V shed 0 bases, J shed 0 bases, and the junction held 12 bases outside the gene matches. This CDR3 has 20 amino acids. The CDR3 sequence: CALGELGPGLGDKYTDKLIF. The CDR3 region has the DNA TGTGCTCTTGGGGAACTTGGTCCGGGACTGGGGGATAAGTACACCGATAAACTCATCTTT.

A note on this clone: The TCRdb record carries a much larger clone's protein, which differs from this DNA's translation at residue 13; a read error is the likely cause, and the protein listed here is the DNA translation. V gene assignment gives TRDV1, but the J gene was left uncalled; the listed D gene, TRDD3, was not tested against the DNA. The germline V gene has CDR1 TSWWSYY and CDR2 QGS. The CDR3 covers 15 residues. The CDR3: CALGDTAFPTYKPIF. The CDR3 DNA is TGTGCTCTTGGGGACACGGCCTTCCCGACTTATAAACCCATCTTT.

This clone appeared many times. A clone one base away is much larger, so this may be a read error. This same CDR3 is encoded by further DNA sequences in the sample. This sequence joins TRDV2 and TRDJ1; TRDD3 matches 9 bases. No J gene is reported in TCRdb; it was inferred here by comparing the DNA with germline. CDR3 length: 18 amino acids. Germline V gene sequence: CDR1 GEAIGNYY, CDR2 EKD. J lost 3 bases, V lost 0 bases, and 13 bases had no gene match. DNA for the CDR3: TGTGCCTGTGACACCGGGAAGTTACTAGGGGATACGCCCGATAAACTCATCTTT. Residues: CACDTGKLLGDTPDKLIF.

This clone was observed at least ten times. The chain carries TRDV2 and TRDJ1, with a tentative D call TRDD3 (6 bases). There are 23 residues in the CDR3. V gave up 3 bases and J gave up 0 bases, with 37 bases separating them. Germline CDR1 reads GEAIGNYY; CDR2 reads EKD. CDR3 region: CACDLLSLSQKGIPPRYTDKLIF. CDR3 DNA sequence: TGTGCCTGTGACCTCCTCTCACTTTCCCAGAAGGGGATTCCTCCGCGTTACACCGATAAACTCATCTTT.

A note on this clone: This likely came from a read error, as a far larger clone is one base away. The CDR3 nucleotides are TGTGCCCAAAGGAGCTGGGGAGACGATAAACTCATCTTT. Translation gives CAQRSWGDDKLIF. The genes are TRDV3 and TRDJ1; D might be TRDD3 (6 bases). TCRdb lists no J gene, so it was determined here by aligning the DNA to germline. Germline assignment: CDR1 TVYSNPD and CDR2 GDNSRS (reference sequence). Trimming removed 5 bases from V and 4 bases from J, with 17 bases in between. The CDR3 runs to 13 residues.

This clone was recorded many times. Other DNA sequences in this specimen translate into the identical CDR3. The chain couples TRDV1 to TRDJ1; no firm D call. The CDR3 has 17 residues. V lost 2 bases and J lost 8, with 24 bases in between. The germline V gene encodes CDR1 TSWWSYY and CDR2 QGS. The DNA of the CDR3 is TGTGCTCTTGGGGAAACAGCCCGACGCGTACTGCGGAGGAAACTCATCTTT. Translation gives CALGETARRVLRRKLIF.